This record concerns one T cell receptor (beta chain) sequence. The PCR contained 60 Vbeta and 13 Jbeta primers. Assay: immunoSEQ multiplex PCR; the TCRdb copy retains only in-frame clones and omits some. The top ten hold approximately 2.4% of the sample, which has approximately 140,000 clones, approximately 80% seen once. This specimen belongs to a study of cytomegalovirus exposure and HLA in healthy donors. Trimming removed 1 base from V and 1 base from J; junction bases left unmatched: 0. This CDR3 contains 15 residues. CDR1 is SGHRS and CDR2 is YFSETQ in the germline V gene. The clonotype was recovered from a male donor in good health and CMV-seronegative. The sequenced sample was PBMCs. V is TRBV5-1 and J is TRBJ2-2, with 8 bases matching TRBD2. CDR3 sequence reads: CASSLTSGNTGELFF. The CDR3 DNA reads TGCGCCAGCAGCTTGACTAGCGGGAACACCGGGGAGCTGTTTTTT.